This T cell receptor (beta chain) stems from a study of CXCR3-negative and CXCR3-positive naive CD8 T cells. Germline CDR1 is DFQATT and CDR2 is SNEGSKA (reference sequence). The CDR3 has 18 residues. Libraries of TRB cDNA were made by 5' RACE and carried UMIs. TCRdb reprocessed the 5' RACE reads, keeping one entry per CDR3 protein, no DNA. This repertoire includes over 55,000 distinct CDR3 sequences. This chain connects TRBV20-1 to TRBJ1-6. The sequence was collected from a human donor in good health. Some clones in this sample may be carry-over from other donors' samples. Material for sequencing was memory CD8+ T cells from blood. CDR3 residues: CSARDSDDQLSYNSPLHF.